Listed below are T cell receptor beta chains from one sample, sequenced in a study of blood T cells in healthy people across ages. TCRdb called the 5' RACE reads again in MiXCR, with one record for every CDR3 protein. The table shows roughly 1.7 million distinct CDR3 sequences, with roughly 32% occurring only once. The sequencing input was blood. The receptor set was obtained from a woman under 40 in good health. Each CDR3 is given with its conserved first and last residue. The order of the fields is J gene, V gene, CDR3 length, clone size, D gene, CDR3 DNA, CDR3 protein. The D gene is left open where the match is weak. Clone sizes are given selectively: once, few, many, or a class where the clone is expanded.

TRBJ1-5	TRBV4-1	18	-	-	TGCGCCAGCAGCCAAGAGGTCAGCAGGAGTTTGCCGAATCAGCCCCAGCATTTT	CASSQEVSRSLPNQPQHF
TRBJ2-3	TRBV5-5	11	-	-	TGTACCAGCCCCTTACCAGATACGCAGTATTTT	CTSPLPDTQYF
TRBJ2-7	TRBV7-2	13	-	-	TGTGCCAGCAGCTTAGCGTACAGCTACGAGCAGTACTTC	CASSLAYSYEQYF
TRBJ2-5	TRBV6-5	12	-	-	TGTGCCAGCGGTCGTGCCGAAGAGACCCAGTACTTC	CASGRAEETQYF
TRBJ2-5	TRBV20-1	12	few	-	TGCAGTGCTACCCAGGGAAGAGAGACCCAGTACTTC	CSATQGRETQYF
TRBJ2-3	TRBV9	15	-	-	TGTGCCAGCAGCAACCCCCTCGGGGGGCTAGGTACGCAGTATTTT	CASSNPLGGLGTQYF
TRBJ2-1	TRBV20-1	15	-	-	TGCAGTGCTAGAAGCCGGCTAAGCTCCTACAATGAGCAGTTCTTC	CSARSRLSSYNEQFF
TRBJ2-7	TRBV9	14	-	-	TGTGCCAGCAGCCCCCGGGACCACCCCTACGAGCAGTACTTC	CASSPRDHPYEQYF
TRBJ2-5	TRBV29-1	15	-	-	TGCAGCGTTGAAGGGGGGGAAGCATTGGGAGAGACCCAGTACTTC	CSVEGGEALGETQYF
TRBJ2-5	TRBV2	16	-	TRBD2	TGTGCCAGCAGTGTGATAGCGGGAGTAGTGGGAGAGACCCAGTACTTC	CASSVIAGVVGETQYF
TRBJ2-7	TRBV6-1	14	few	TRBD1	TGTGCCAGCAGTATGGACAGGGGGCCCTACGAGCAGTATTTC	CASSMDRGPYEQYF
TRBJ2-2	TRBV4-2	13	-	-	TGTGCCGGCAGGGAGGCGAACACCGGGGGGCTGTTTTTT	CAGREANTGGLFF
TRBJ2-1	TRBV7-9	16	-	-	TGTGCCAGCAGCTTAGACGAGGGGCGAGTTTTCAATGAGCAGTTCTTC	CASSLDEGRVFNEQFF
TRBJ2-1	TRBV7-9	16	many	TRBD1	TGTGCCAGCAGCTACCGGGACAGGGGGCTTATAAATGAGCAGTTCTTC	CASSYRDRGLINEQFF
TRBJ2-1	TRBV5-1	14	-	-	TGCGCCAGCAGCGGGTGGTCCGGGAGCAATGAGCAGTTCTTC	CASSGWSGSNEQFF
TRBJ2-5	TRBV5-1	14	few	-	TGCGCCAGCAGCTTGGCCACTGAAGGAAAGACCCAGTACTTC	CASSLATEGKTQYF
TRBJ1-1	TRBV5-6	13	few	-	TGTGCCAGCAGCGACCGGTGGGGCACTGAAGCTTTCTTT	CASSDRWGTEAFF
TRBJ1-3	TRBV6-1	16	-	-	TGTGCCAGCAGATCCGCGTTCGGTACCTCTGGAAACACCATATATTTT	CASRSAFGTSGNTIYF
TRBJ2-7	TRBV5-1	14	-	-	TGCGCCAGCAGCCCCAGGACAAATACCTACGAGCAGTACTTC	CASSPRTNTYEQYF
TRBJ1-1	TRBV5-1	16	-	-	TGCGCCAGCAGCTTTTCAATGGGACGGATGAACACTGAAGCTTTCTTT	CASSFSMGRMNTEAFF
TRBJ1-2	TRBV16	17	-	-	TGTGCCAGCAGCCAATCCCGCCAGGCGCCGAGCGGTAATGGCTACACCTTC	CASSQSRQAPSGNGYTF
TRBJ1-1	TRBV14	14	-	TRBD1	TGTGCCAGCAGAGGGACAGTCATGAACACTGAAGCTTTCTTT	CASRGTVMNTEAFF
TRBJ1-1	TRBV7-3	15	few	TRBD1	TGTGCCAGCAGCTTAAGGGGACAGAAGAACACTGAAGCTTTCTTT	CASSLRGQKNTEAFF
TRBJ2-1	TRBV27	15	-	-	TGTGCCAGCAGTTTGGGGGCTATTAGCGGTAATGAGCAGTTCTTC	CASSLGAISGNEQFF
TRBJ2-5	TRBV28	13	-	TRBD1	TGTGCCAGCGGGACAGGGGGTCGGGAGACCCAGTACTTC	CASGTGGRETQYF
TRBJ1-1	TRBV4-2	16	-	-	TGTGCCAGCAGCCAAGATCGAGGGGAAGACAATACTGAAGCTTTCTTT	CASSQDRGEDNTEAFF
TRBJ2-3	TRBV20-1	17	-	TRBD2	TGCAGTGCTAGCGCCAGAGCCGGGACTAGGGCAGCAGATACGCAGTATTTT	CSASARAGTRAADTQYF
TRBJ2-5	TRBV5-1	14	-	TRBD1	TGCGCCAGCAGCGTACAGGGGGCGGTGGAGACCCAGTACTTC	CASSVQGAVETQYF
TRBJ2-7	TRBV3-1	13	-	-	TGTGCCAGCAGCCAACTCCCCTCCTACGAGCAGTACTTC	CASSQLPSYEQYF
TRBJ2-7	TRBV20-1	13	many	TRBD1	TGCAGTGCTTACAGGGGCCATGCCTACGAGCAGTACTTC	CSAYRGHAYEQYF
TRBJ2-7	TRBV27	14	-	-	TGTGCCAGCAGTTTGGAGAAGGGGGCCTACGAGCAGTACTTC	CASSLEKGAYEQYF
TRBJ1-2	TRBV30	16	-	-	TGTGCCTGGAGTGACAGGGCCCGGTCCGGTAAATATGGCTACACCTTC	CAWSDRARSGKYGYTF
TRBJ2-1	TRBV6-1	14	few	-	TGTGCCAGCTCCCGCGGGGCGGTCTACAATGAGCAGTTCTTC	CASSRGAVYNEQFF
TRBJ2-7	TRBV7-2	14	few	TRBD1	TGTGCCAGCAGCCCGGACAGGGGGCTATTCGAGCAGTACTTC	CASSPDRGLFEQYF
TRBJ1-4	TRBV4-1	15	few	TRBD1	TGCGCCAGCAGCAAGGGACAGGGAGTTAATGAAAAACTGTTTTTT	CASSKGQGVNEKLFF
TRBJ2-3	TRBV20-1	14	few	TRBD2	TGCAGTGCTAGTCTAGCGGGAGTCACAGATACGCAGTATTTT	CSASLAGVTDTQYF
TRBJ1-2	TRBV28	13	-	-	TGTGCCGGCAGTATACGACACAACTATGGCTACACCTTC	CAGSIRHNYGYTF
TRBJ2-3	TRBV5-1	16	-	TRBD2	TGCGCCAGCAGCTCGTATCCTAGCGGGGGCACAGATACGCAGTATTTT	CASSSYPSGGTDTQYF
TRBJ2-5	TRBV20-1	12	few	-	TGCAGTGCCTGGGTGGGCGGAGGGGAGCAGTACTTC	CSAWVGGGEQYF
TRBJ2-7	TRBV28	14	-	TRBD1	TGTGCCGCCGACCCGGGACAGGGGATCTACGAGCAGTACTTC	CAADPGQGIYEQYF
TRBJ2-2	TRBV3-1	15	-	TRBD1	TGTGCCAGCAGCCACGTGACAGGGCACACCGGGGAGCTGTTTTTT	CASSHVTGHTGELFF
TRBJ1-1	TRBV6-5	13	-	-	TGTGCCAGCAGCCGACGTGAGGACACTGAAGCTTTCTTT	CASSRREDTEAFF
TRBJ2-3	TRBV7-3	12	few	-	TGTGCCAGCAGCAATATCGAGGGTACGCAGTATTTT	CASSNIEGTQYF
TRBJ2-5	TRBV12-1	16	-	-	TGTGCCAGCAGCAGCTCTAGGAAGGTCCGCTCAGAGACCCAGTACTTC	CASSSSRKVRSETQYF
TRBJ2-7	TRBV6-2/TRBV6-3	19	-	TRBD2	TGTGCCAGCAGTTCAACCTCCGGGACTAGCGGGAGTAAGGTCTACGAGCAGTACTTC	CASSSTSGTSGSKVYEQYF
TRBJ2-7	TRBV7-9	14	many	-	TGTGCCAGCAGTTCGACTCAGTCCTCCTACGAGCAGTACTTC	CASSSTQSSYEQYF
TRBJ2-3	TRBV7-6	15	few	-	TGTGCCAGCAGCTTAAGGCCCTCCCCCACAGATACGCAGTATTTT	CASSLRPSPTDTQYF
TRBJ2-4	TRBV29-1	15	-	-	TGCAGCGTTTTGGGGCTACCCCATGCCAAAAACATTCAGTACTTC	CSVLGLPHAKNIQYF
TRBJ1-2	TRBV20-1	13	-	-	TGCAGTGCTAGAAGGGGCACAAACTATGGCTACACCTTC	CSARRGTNYGYTF
TRBJ2-5	TRBV5-6	18	-	TRBD1	TGTGCCAGCAGCCTGTTACACCGCGAACAGGGGGCAAAAAAGACCCAGTACTTC	CASSLLHREQGAKKTQYF
TRBJ2-7	TRBV20-1	16	few	-	TGCAGTGCCCCCCCTCTACTAGAGCAGGGGCGCTACGAGCAGTACTTC	CSAPPLLEQGRYEQYF
TRBJ2-4	TRBV7-8	13	-	TRBD1	TGTGCCAGCAGCTTATCCGACAGGGTTCCGTCGTACTTC	CASSLSDRVPSYF
TRBJ1-1	TRBV20-1	15	-	-	TGCAGTGCTCGTTCCGGGACCTGGGGGGACACTGAAGCTTTCTTT	CSARSGTWGDTEAFF
TRBJ1-2	TRBV7-2	14	many	TRBD1	TGTGCCACCCGGACAGGGGGCCTAAACTATGGCTACACCTTC	CATRTGGLNYGYTF